This T cell receptor (beta chain) was documented in a study of blood T cell repertoires in COVID-19. Looking at the study overall: Samples came from the United States, Italy and Spain, spanning acute and convalescent COVID-19. PBMCs, B-cell-depleted T cells, or T cells were the source of the cDNA or gDNA that made up the material.

In the authors' workflow: Reference gene primers were amplified, and this amplification served to estimate nucleated cell counts. Assay: immunoSEQ multiplex PCR; the TCRdb copy retains only in-frame clones and omits some. That table gives V, J and clone size, and the DNA gave D and trimming. The sample contains 200,000 to 250,000 clones, roughly 83% of which appear only once. The sequenced sample consisted of peripheral blood. The clonotype originates from a woman in her forties or fifties with acute or convalescent COVID-19.

CDR3 nucleotides: TGTGCCAGCAGCTTGGATAGCCTCGGGGGTTCACCCCTCCACTTT. It translates to CASSLDSLGGSPLHF. The chain has TRBV5-4 and TRBJ1-6; weak D call: TRBD1 (5 bases). Germline lookup yields CDR1 SGHNT and CDR2 YYREEE (reference sequence). Trimming took 0 bases from V and 9 from J, leaving 13 bases between them. CDR3 length equals 15 residues.